This T cell receptor (beta chain) was sequenced during a study of cytomegalovirus exposure and HLA in healthy donors. The CDR3 covers 14 residues. Germline CDR1 is KGHSH and CDR2 is LQKENI. Trimming removed 6 bases at V and 8 bases at J, with 19 bases between. PCR amplification relied on 60 Vbeta primers (plus 13 Jbeta primers). This table comes from immunoSEQ multiplex PCR, and its TCRdb copy is limited to in-frame clones, with some not included. The sample records around 190,000 clones, 81% being singletons. The sequencing sample was made of PBMCs. This chain connects TRBV18 to TRBJ1-2; TRBD1 might be the D (5 bases). This receptor was obtained from a man in his forties in good health and CMV-seropositive. The CDR3 protein is CASSPGGGRSGYTF. The DNA for the CDR3 is TGTGCCAGCTCCCCTGGGGGAGGTCGAAGCGGCTACACCTTC.